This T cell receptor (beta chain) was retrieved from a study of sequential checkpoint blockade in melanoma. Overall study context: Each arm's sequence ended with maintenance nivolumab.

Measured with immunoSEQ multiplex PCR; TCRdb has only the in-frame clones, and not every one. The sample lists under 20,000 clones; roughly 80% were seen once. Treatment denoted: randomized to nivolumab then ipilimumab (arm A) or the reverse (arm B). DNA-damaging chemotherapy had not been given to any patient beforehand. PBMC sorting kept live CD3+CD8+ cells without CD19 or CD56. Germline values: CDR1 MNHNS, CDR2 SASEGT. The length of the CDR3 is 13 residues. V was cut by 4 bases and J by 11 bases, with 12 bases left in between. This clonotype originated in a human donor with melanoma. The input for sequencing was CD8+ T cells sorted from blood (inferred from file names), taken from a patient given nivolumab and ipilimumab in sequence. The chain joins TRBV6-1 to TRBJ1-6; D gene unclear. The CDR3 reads CASSGTAEAPLHF. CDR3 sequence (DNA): TGTGCCAGCAGTGGGACTGCGGAGGCACCCCTCCACTTT.